This T cell receptor beta chain was observed in a study of identical twins. TCRdb re-derived calls from the 5' RACE reads in MiXCR, one entry per CDR3 protein. This repertoire shows 1.5 million to 2 million distinct CDR3 sequences, less than 35% found once; its top ten account for about 0.27%. The receptor was isolated from a newborn girl in good health. Sequenced sample: cord blood.

The CDR3: CSGPGTSNEKLFF. The CDR3 region has the DNA TGCAGCGGGCCCGGGACATCGAATGAAAAACTGTTTTTT. The chain has TRBV29-1 and TRBJ1-4; D might be TRBD1 (6 bases). With 7 bases removed from V and 5 bases from J, the gap between germline ends came to 14 bases. The CDR3 is made up of 13 amino acids. Germline CDR1 is SQVTM and CDR2 is ANQGSEA.